This TCR beta chain was sequenced in a study of spatial heterogeneity in lung cancer. Trimming pared 2 bases from V and 4 bases from J, leaving 12 bases between. CDR1 and CDR2 (germline): LGHDT, YNNKEL (reference sequence). The CDR3 length is 15 residues. TCRdb independently ran MiXCR on the 5' RACE reads; one entry per CDR3 protein. Here the sample spans over 1,000 distinct CDR3 sequences, approximately 13% being singletons. Time point indicated: sample taken at primary tumor resection. Frozen PBMC, nontumor lung or tumor provided whole RNA, which was sequenced unsorted. This clonotype was recorded many times.

This clonotype was obtained from a male donor with early-stage non-small cell lung cancer. This rearrangement joins TRBV3-1 to TRBJ1-3, with D possibly matching TRBD1 (5 bases). This sample comprised normal lung tissue next to the tumor, obtained at surgery. The CDR3 loop reads CASSQRRGAGNTIYF. As DNA, the CDR3 is TGTGCCAGCAGCCAACGAAGGGGCGCGGGAAACACCATATATTTT.